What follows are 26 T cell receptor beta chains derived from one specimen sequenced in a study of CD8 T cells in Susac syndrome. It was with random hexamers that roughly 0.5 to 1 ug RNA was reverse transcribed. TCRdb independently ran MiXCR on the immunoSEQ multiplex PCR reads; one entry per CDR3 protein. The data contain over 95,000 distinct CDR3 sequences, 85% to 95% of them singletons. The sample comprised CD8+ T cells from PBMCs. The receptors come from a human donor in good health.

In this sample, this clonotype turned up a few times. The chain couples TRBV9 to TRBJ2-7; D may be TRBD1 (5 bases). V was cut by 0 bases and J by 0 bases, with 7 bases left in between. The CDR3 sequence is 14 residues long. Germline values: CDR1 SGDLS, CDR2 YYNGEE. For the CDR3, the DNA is TGTGCCAGCAGCGTAGCAGACAGCTCCTACGAGCAGTACTTC. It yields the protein CASSVADSSYEQYF.

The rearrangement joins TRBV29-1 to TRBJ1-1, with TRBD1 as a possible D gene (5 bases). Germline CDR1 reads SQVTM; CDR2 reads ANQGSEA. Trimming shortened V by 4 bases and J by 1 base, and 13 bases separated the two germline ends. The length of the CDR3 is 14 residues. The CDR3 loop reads CSVGLQAQNTEAFF. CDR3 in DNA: TGCAGCGTTGGGTTACAGGCTCAGAACACTGAAGCTTTCTTT.

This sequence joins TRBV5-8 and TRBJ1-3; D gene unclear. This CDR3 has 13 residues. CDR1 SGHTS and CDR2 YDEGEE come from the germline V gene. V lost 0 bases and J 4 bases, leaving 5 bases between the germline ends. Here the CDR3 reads CASSLVQGNTIYF. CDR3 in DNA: TGTGCCAGCAGCTTGGTTCAGGGAAACACCATATATTTT.

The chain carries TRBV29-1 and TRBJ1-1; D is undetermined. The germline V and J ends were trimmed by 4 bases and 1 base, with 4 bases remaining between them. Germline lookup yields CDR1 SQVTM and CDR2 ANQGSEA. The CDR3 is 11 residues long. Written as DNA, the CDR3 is TGCAGCGTTGCAGCGAACACTGAAGCTTTCTTT. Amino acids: CSVAANTEAFF.

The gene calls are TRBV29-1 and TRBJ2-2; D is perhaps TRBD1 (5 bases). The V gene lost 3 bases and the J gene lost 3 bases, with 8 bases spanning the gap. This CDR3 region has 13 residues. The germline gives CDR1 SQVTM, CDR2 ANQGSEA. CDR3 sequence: CSVDVGHTGELFF. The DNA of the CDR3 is TGCAGCGTTGACGTGGGGCACACCGGGGAGCTGTTTTTT.

The CDR3 DNA follows: TGCGCCAGCAGCCAAGATAGTCAGGGGGAGACCCAGTACTTC. This translates into CASSQDSQGETQYF. V gene TRBV4-3 combines with J gene TRBJ2-5; D might be TRBD1 (6 bases). The V end was cut by 0 bases, the J end by 5 bases, with 10 bases between. The CDR3 covers 14 residues. Germline CDR1 LGHNA, CDR2 YSLEER.

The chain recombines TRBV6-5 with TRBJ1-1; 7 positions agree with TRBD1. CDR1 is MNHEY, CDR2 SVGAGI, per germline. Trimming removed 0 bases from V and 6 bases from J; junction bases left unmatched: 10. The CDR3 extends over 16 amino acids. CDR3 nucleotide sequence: TGTGCCAGCAGTTACTCGAGTAACAGGGGTACCGCTGAAGCTTTCTTT. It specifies CASSYSSNRGTAEAFF.

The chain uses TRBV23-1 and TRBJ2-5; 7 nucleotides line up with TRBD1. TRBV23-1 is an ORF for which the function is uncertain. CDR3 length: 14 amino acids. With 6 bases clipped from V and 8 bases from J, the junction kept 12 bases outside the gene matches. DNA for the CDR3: TGCGCCAGCAGCCACGGACAGGCCGGCGTTACCCAGTACTTC. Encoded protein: CASSHGQAGVTQYF.

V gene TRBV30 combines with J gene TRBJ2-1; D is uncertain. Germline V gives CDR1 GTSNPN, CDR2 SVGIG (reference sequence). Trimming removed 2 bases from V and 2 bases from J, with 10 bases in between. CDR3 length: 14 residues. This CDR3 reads CAWSNKGTYNEQFF. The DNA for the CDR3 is TGTGCCTGGAGTAACAAGGGCACCTACAATGAGCAGTTCTTC.

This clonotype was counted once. The chain's CDR3 is CSAGIDARSYGYTF. DNA for the CDR3: TGCAGTGCTGGAATAGACGCCAGAAGCTATGGCTACACCTTC. The rearrangement uses TRBV20-1 and TRBJ1-2; D gene uncertain. V was trimmed by 5 bases and J by 4 bases, leaving 17 bases between them. CDR3 length: 14 amino acids. Per germline, CDR1 DFQATT and CDR2 SNEGSKA (reference sequence).

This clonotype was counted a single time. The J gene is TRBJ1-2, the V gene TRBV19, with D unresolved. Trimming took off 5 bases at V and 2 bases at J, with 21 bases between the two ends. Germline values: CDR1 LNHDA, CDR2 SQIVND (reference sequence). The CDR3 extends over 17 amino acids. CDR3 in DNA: TGTGCCAGTAGTGGGTTAACCAGGACGCAAGCAAACTATGGCTACACCTTC. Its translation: CASSGLTRTQANYGYTF.

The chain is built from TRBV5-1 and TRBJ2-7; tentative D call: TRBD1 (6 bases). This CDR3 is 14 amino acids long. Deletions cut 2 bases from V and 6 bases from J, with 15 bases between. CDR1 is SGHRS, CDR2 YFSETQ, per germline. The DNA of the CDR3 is TGCGCCAGCAGCTTAGAACCACAGGGAACCGAGCAGTACTTC. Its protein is CASSLEPQGTEQYF.

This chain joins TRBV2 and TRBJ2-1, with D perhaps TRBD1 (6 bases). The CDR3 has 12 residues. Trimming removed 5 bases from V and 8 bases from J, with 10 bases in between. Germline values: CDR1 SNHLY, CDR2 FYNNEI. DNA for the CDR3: TGTGCCAGCAGTCTAAACAGGGATGAGCAGTTCTTC. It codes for CASSLNRDEQFF.

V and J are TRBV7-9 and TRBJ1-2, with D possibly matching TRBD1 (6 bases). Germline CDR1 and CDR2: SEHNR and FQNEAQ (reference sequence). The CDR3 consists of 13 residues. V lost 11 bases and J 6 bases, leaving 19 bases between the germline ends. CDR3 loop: CAARFLGGHGYTF. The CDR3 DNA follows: TGTGCCGCCAGATTTTTAGGGGGACATGGCTACACCTTC.

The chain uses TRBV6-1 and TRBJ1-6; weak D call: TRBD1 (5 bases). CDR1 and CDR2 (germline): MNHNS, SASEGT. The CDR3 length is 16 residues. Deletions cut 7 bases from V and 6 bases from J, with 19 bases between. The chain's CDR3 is CASTQSRGGFNSPLHF. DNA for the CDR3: TGTGCCAGCACCCAGAGTCGGGGGGGGTTTAATTCACCCCTCCACTTT.

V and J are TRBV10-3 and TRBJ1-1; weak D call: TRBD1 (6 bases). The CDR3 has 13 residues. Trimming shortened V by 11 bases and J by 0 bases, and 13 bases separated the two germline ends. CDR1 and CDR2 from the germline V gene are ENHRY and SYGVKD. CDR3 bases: TGTGCCGTCCACAGGGACGTGAACACTGAAGCTTTCTTT. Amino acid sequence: CAVHRDVNTEAFF.

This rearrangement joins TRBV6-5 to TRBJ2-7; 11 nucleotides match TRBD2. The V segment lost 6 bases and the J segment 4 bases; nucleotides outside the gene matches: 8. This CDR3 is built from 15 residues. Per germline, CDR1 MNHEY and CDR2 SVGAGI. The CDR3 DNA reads TGTGCCAGCAGAGTCCTAGCGGGAGGTCCGTACGAGCAGTACTTC. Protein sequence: CASRVLAGGPYEQYF.

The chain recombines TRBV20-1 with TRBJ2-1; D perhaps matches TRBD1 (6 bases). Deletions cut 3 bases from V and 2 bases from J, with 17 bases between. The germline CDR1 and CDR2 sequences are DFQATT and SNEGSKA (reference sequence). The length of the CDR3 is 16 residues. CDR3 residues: CSASWGRRGPYNEQFF. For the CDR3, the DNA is TGCAGTGCTAGTTGGGGGCGCAGGGGCCCCTACAATGAGCAGTTCTTC.

As DNA, the CDR3 is TGTGCCAGCAGACCGCGGACAGGGAGGGGGTGGAGAAACATTCAGTACTTC. This sequence encodes CASRPRTGRGWRNIQYF. This chain joins TRBV6-1 and TRBJ2-4; D is possibly TRBD1 (8 bases). The CDR3 has 17 residues. Trimming took off 6 bases at V and 6 bases at J, with 24 bases between the two ends. Germline CDR1 MNHNS, CDR2 SASEGT.

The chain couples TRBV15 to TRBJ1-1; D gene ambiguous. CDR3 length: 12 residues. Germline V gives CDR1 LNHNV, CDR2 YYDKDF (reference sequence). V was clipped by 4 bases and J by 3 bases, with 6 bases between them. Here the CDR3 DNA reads TGTGCCACCAGCAACGTGGACACTGAAGCTTTCTTT. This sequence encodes CATSNVDTEAFF.

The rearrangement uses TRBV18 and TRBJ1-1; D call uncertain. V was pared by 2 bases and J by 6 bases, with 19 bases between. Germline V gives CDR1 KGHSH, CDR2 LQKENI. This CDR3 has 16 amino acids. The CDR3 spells CASSPKRTALSAEAFF. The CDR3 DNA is TGTGCCAGCTCACCAAAACGAACGGCTCTGTCCGCTGAAGCTTTCTTT.

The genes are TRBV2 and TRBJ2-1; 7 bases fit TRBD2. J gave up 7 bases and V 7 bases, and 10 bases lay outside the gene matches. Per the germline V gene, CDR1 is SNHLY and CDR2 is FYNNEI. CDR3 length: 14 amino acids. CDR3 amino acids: CASTLSSGDNEQFF. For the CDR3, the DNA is TGTGCCAGCACGCTATCTAGCGGAGATAATGAGCAGTTCTTC.

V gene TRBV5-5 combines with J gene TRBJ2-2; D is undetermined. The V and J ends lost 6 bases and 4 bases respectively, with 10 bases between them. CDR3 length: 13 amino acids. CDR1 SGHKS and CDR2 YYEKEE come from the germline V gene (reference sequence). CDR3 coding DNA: TGTGCCAGCACTCCCTCGGGCACCGGGGAGCTGTTTTTT. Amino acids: CASTPSGTGELFF.

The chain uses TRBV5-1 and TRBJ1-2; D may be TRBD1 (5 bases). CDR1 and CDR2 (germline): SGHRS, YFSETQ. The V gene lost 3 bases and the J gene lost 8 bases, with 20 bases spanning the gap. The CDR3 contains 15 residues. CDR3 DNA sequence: TGCGCCAGCAGCTCGACCGGCAGGGACCTGTTCGGCTACACCTTC. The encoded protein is CASSSTGRDLFGYTF.

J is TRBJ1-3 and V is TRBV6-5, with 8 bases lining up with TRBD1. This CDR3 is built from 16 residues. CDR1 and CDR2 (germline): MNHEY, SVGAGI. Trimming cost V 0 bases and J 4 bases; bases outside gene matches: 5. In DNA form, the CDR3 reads TGTGCCAGCAGTTACTCTGACAGGGGTTACGGAAACACCATATATTTT. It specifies CASSYSDRGYGNTIYF.

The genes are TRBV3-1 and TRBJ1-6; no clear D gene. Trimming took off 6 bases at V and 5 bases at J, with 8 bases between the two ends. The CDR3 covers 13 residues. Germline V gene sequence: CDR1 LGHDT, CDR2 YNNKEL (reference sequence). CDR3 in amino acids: CASRPGDNSPLHF. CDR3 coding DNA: TGTGCCAGCAGACCGGGAGATAATTCACCCCTCCACTTT.